This TCR beta chain stems from a study of cytomegalovirus exposure and HLA in healthy donors. As for the study in general: When roughly 420 donors were genotyped, about 81% of them were found to fall in the Caucasian-associated ancestry cluster.

Study-level results: Reportedly, diagnosis of cytomegalovirus status by the classifier showed high specificity and sensitivity. The study recorded about 160 TCR beta chains that were cytomegalovirus-associated. Accurate predictions that matched the HLA-A and HLA-B alleles of most subjects were reportedly made from TCR beta sequences.

A remark on this clone: The antigen is undetermined.

CDR1 is MDHEN and CDR2 is SYDVKM in the germline V gene. Trimming left V 3 bases short and J 9 bases short, with 9 bases between. This CDR3 has 12 residues. Both 60 Vbeta primers and 13 Jbeta primers went into the PCR. Only in-frame clones appear in the TCRdb table, and some are missing; sequencing was by immunoSEQ multiplex PCR. The data show 150,000 to 180,000 clones, with 80% seen just once and roughly 13% held by the top ten. The source is a man aged 25 to 45 in good health and CMV-seropositive. The sample consisted of PBMCs. This rearrangement joins TRBV28 to TRBJ1-5, with no clear D. The CDR3 loop is CASSFPRRPQHF. The CDR3 DNA reads as TGTGCCAGCAGTTTCCCGAGGAGGCCCCAGCATTTT.